The sequence of this T cell receptor (beta chain) was determined in a study of control samples from healthy donors and cancer patients. TCRdb keeps only in-frame clones here, not all; method: immunoSEQ multiplex PCR. The profile covers roughly 45,000 clones, with more than 80% appearing a single time and 0.8% taken by the ten largest. The CDR3 totals 15 residues. Germline loops: CDR1 LGHNA, CDR2 YNFKEQ. The germline V and J ends were trimmed by 7 bases and 5 bases, with 20 bases remaining between them. The TCR sequence derives from a man between 25 and 39 years old with colorectal cancer. Sequencing was done on a sample of PBMCs. This chain uses TRBV4-2 with TRBJ2-5; D might be TRBD2 (6 bases). CDR3 region: CASTSGTSGTETQYF. The CDR3 coding sequence is TGTGCCAGCACCTCCGGGACTTCAGGGACCGAGACCCAGTACTTC.